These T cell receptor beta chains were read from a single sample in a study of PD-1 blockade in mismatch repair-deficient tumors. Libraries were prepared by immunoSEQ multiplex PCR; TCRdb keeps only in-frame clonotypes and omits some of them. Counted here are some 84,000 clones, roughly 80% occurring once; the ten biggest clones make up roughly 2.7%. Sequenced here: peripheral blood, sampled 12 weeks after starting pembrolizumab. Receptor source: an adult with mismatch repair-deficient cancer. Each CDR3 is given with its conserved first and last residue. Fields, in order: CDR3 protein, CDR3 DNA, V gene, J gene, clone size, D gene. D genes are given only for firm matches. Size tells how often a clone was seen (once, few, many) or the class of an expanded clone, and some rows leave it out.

CASSIDIYTEAFF,TGTGCCAGTAGTATAGACATCTACACTGAAGCTTTCTTT,TRBV19,TRBJ1-1,.,.
CASSLGQGTYGYTF,TGTGCCAGCAGCTTGGGACAGGGGACCTATGGCTACACCTTC,TRBV5-4,TRBJ1-2,.,TRBD1
CASSRGQGTYNEQFF,TGTGCCAGCAGCCGCGGACAGGGCACCTACAATGAGCAGTTCTTC,TRBV5-8,TRBJ2-1,few,TRBD1
CASSYLGRADTEAFF,TGTGCCAGCAGTTACCTGGGGCGAGCGGACACTGAAGCTTTCTTT,TRBV6-5,TRBJ1-1,.,.
CASSPLGGEYGYTF,TGTGCCAGCAGCCCGCTAGGTGGGGAGTATGGCTACACCTTC,TRBV7-2,TRBJ1-2,once,.
CASSELGNQPQHF,TGTGCCAGCAGTGAATTGGGCAATCAGCCCCAGCATTTT,TRBV2,TRBJ1-5,.,.
CASSLARGGREEQFF,TGTGCCAGCAGCTTAGCGCGTGGCGGGAGGGAAGAGCAGTTCTTC,TRBV7-2,TRBJ2-1,.,TRBD2
CASSLAGQDLGSGYTF,TGTGCCAGCAGCTTAGCAGGACAGGACCTTGGATCGGGCTACACCTTC,TRBV7-6,TRBJ1-2,.,TRBD1
CASSLAWTSYEQYF,TGTGCCAGCAGCTTAGCGTGGACCTCCTACGAGCAGTACTTC,TRBV11-2,TRBJ2-7,.,.
CASSLVGTGLTYEQYF,TGTGCCAGCAGTTTGGTTGGGACAGGGCTTACCTACGAGCAGTACTTC,TRBV27,TRBJ2-7,.,TRBD1
CASSIAGPQDTQYF,TGTGCCAGTAGTATAGCGGGACCACAAGATACGCAGTATTTT,TRBV19,TRBJ2-3,.,.
CASSFGGSTEAFF,TGTGCCAGCAGCTTTGGGGGGAGCACTGAAGCTTTCTTT,TRBV7-3,TRBJ1-1,.,.
CASSSRDRGVYEQFF,TGTGCCAGCAGCTCCCGGGACAGGGGTGTATATGAGCAGTTCTTC,TRBV13,TRBJ2-1,.,TRBD1